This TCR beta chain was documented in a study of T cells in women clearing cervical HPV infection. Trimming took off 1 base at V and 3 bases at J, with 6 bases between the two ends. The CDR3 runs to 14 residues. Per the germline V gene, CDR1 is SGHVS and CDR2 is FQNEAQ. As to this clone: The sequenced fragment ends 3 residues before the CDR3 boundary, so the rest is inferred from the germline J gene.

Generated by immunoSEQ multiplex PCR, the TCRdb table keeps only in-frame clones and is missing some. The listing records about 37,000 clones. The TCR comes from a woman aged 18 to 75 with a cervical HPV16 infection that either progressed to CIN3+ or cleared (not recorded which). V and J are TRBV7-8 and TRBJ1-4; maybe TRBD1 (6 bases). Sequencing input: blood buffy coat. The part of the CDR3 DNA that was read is TGTGCCAGCAGCTTAGGGACAGCTAATGAAAAA. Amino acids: CASSLGTANEK. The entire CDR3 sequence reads CASSLGTANEKLFF.